This TCR beta chain was documented in a study of blood T cell repertoires in COVID-19. The assay was immunoSEQ multiplex PCR, and TCRdb's table has in-frame clones only and misses some. The repertoire has a few hundred thousand clones, roughly nine tenths of them found once; the top ten carry roughly 0.9%. Germline V gene lookup returns CDR1 SGHVS and CDR2 FQNEAQ. The CDR3 spans 14 residues. V was pared by 1 base and J by 6 bases, with 12 bases between. The V and J genes are TRBV7-8 and TRBJ1-2; D not certain. What was sequenced was PBMCs or T cells enriched from blood (not recorded which). The clonotype comes from a woman aged 35 to 49 who had been exposed to COVID-19. The CDR3 sequence is CASSLESWRDGYTF. In DNA form, the CDR3 reads TGTGCCAGCAGCTTAGAGTCTTGGAGGGATGGCTACACCTTC.